The next 27 T cell receptor beta chains were all read from a single sample in a study of CD8+ T cells in alopecia areata. Treatment specified: oral pan-JAK inhibitor, 5-10 mg twice daily. Investigators isolated RNA and reverse transcribed it into cDNA to act as the sequencing template. Libraries were prepared by immunoSEQ multiplex PCR; TCRdb keeps only in-frame clonotypes and omits some of them. The repertoire consists of about 280,000 clones, with roughly 64% occurring once and the leading ten covering approximately 2%. Sequencing was performed on CD4+ T cells sorted from blood, taken at week 24, from a patient treated with tofacitinib. These receptors were obtained from a human donor with alopecia areata.

This rearrangement joins TRBV10-3 to TRBJ2-1, with D tentatively TRBD2 (6 bases). Germline V CDR1 and CDR2: ENHRY, SYGVKD. Trimming stripped 2 bases from V and 4 bases from J, with 24 bases between. This CDR3 region has 19 residues. Here the CDR3 reads CAISEPGLTIGFPYNEQFF. The DNA of the CDR3 is TGTGCCATCAGTGAGCCGGGACTCACGATCGGATTCCCATACAATGAGCAGTTCTTC.

This clone was seen only a few times. CDR3 sequence: CASSLGTGGNYNYGYTF. Here the CDR3 DNA reads TGTGCCAGCAGCTTAGGGACAGGGGGCAACTATAACTATGGCTACACCTTC. The J gene is TRBJ1-2, the V gene TRBV7-6, with 11 bases that match TRBD1. CDR1 SGHVS and CDR2 FNYEAQ come from the germline V gene. CDR3 length equals 17 residues. J gave up 1 base and V 1 base, and 5 bases lay outside the gene matches.

The genes are TRBV30 and TRBJ2-3; D is uncertain. Trimming shortened V by 2 bases and J by 6 bases, and 9 bases separated the two germline ends. Germline values: CDR1 GTSNPN, CDR2 SVGIG (reference sequence). This CDR3 contains 12 residues. CDR3 sequence: CAWSPPVDTQYF. The DNA of the CDR3 is TGTGCCTGGAGTCCACCCGTGGATACGCAGTATTTT.

V gene TRBV27 combines with J gene TRBJ2-5, with D unresolved. This CDR3 has 13 residues. Germline CDR1 MNHEY, CDR2 SMNVEV (reference sequence). V was clipped by 3 bases and J by 4 bases, with 9 bases between them. CDR3 coding DNA: TGTGCCAGCAGTTTTGGCGGAAGAGAGACCCAGTACTTC. Protein: CASSFGGRETQYF.

V is TRBV7-9 and J is TRBJ1-1, with D possibly matching TRBD1 (6 bases). The CDR3 is made up of 16 amino acids. Trimming shortened V by 5 bases and J by 3 bases, and 19 bases separated the two germline ends. Germline-derived CDR1 and CDR2 are SEHNR and FQNEAQ (reference sequence). The CDR3 region is CASSPTRQALHTEAFF. The CDR3 DNA reads TGTGCCAGCAGCCCTACCCGACAGGCACTTCACACTGAAGCTTTCTTT.

CDR3 region: CASSEMNEFYEQYF. Written as DNA, the CDR3 is TGCGCCAGCAGTGAGATGAACGAGTTCTACGAGCAGTACTTC. This chain uses TRBV10-2 with TRBJ2-7; D call uncertain. CDR1 and CDR2 (germline): WSHSY, SAAADI. The length of the CDR3 is 14 residues. V lost 2 bases and J 3 bases, leaving 11 bases between the germline ends.

The chain joins TRBV25-1 to TRBJ1-2; unclear D gene. V shed 1 base and J shed 3 bases, with 3 bases lying between them. Germline assignment: CDR1 MGHDK and CDR2 SYGVNS. CDR3 length equals 12 residues. The CDR3 spells CASSEWDYGYTF. The CDR3 DNA reads TGTGCCAGCAGTGAATGGGACTATGGCTACACCTTC.

This clone showed up just a few times. V usage is TRBV5-1 and J usage is TRBJ2-5, with a possible D match to TRBD1 (6 bases). Germline V CDR1 and CDR2: SGHRS, YFSETQ. The CDR3 spans 15 residues. The V end lost 0 bases, the J end lost 4 bases, and 13 bases lay between the germline ends. The CDR3 spells CASSLALDRTETQYF. DNA of the CDR3: TGCGCCAGCAGCTTGGCCCTCGACAGGACAGAGACCCAGTACTTC.

In its sample, this clone was seen a few times. This CDR3 is CASSFSDNGYTF. The CDR3 DNA follows: TGTGCCAGCAGCTTCTCGGACAATGGCTACACCTTC. The J gene is TRBJ1-2, the V gene TRBV7-9; tentatively, D is TRBD1 (5 bases). Germline CDR1 SEHNR, CDR2 FQNEAQ (reference sequence). This CDR3 has 12 amino acids. The V end was cut by 3 bases, the J end by 6 bases, with 8 bases between.

The chain uses TRBV5-4 and TRBJ2-4, with 9 nucleotides matching TRBD1. J was trimmed by 4 bases and V by 4 bases; bases with no gene match: 6. CDR3 length: 15 amino acids. Germline CDR1 SGHNT, CDR2 YYREEE (reference sequence). This CDR3 is CASSLPQGAKNIQYF. In DNA form, the CDR3 reads TGTGCCAGCAGCCTGCCACAGGGGGCGAAAAACATTCAGTACTTC.

The chain links TRBV20-1 to TRBJ2-7; the D is unclear. The CDR3 spans 10 residues. V was clipped by 6 bases and J by 5 bases, with 8 bases between them. Per the germline V gene, CDR1 is DFQATT and CDR2 is SNEGSKA (reference sequence). DNA of the CDR3: TGCAGTGCGCGTAACCACGAGCAGTACTTC. Its translation: CSARNHEQYF.

The genes are TRBV29-1 and TRBJ1-1; perhaps TRBD1 as D (5 bases). Trimming removed 7 bases from V and 0 bases from J, with 15 bases in between. CDR1 SQVTM and CDR2 ANQGSEA come from the germline V gene. The length of the CDR3 is 14 residues. CDR3 in amino acids: CSADRGTMNTEAFF. The DNA for the CDR3 is TGCAGCGCAGATCGGGGGACCATGAACACTGAAGCTTTCTTT.

The chain couples TRBV4-1 to TRBJ2-4; D remains unclear. CDR1 is MGHRA and CDR2 is YSYEKL in the germline V gene. This CDR3 is built from 11 residues. Deletions cut 0 bases from V and 15 bases from J, with 9 bases between. The CDR3 loop reads CASSQEGRLYF. The CDR3 nucleotides read TGCGCCAGCAGCCAAGAAGGCCGGTTGTACTTC.

A few counts support this clone. V is TRBV29-1 and J is TRBJ1-1, with 9 bases aligning to TRBD1. The germline gives CDR1 SQVTM, CDR2 ANQGSEA. The ends lost 5 bases at V and 1 base at J; junction bases unmatched: 8. The CDR3 spans 15 residues. CDR3 protein: CSVIGQGRWNTEAFF. CDR3 coding DNA: TGCAGCGTTATCGGACAGGGGCGTTGGAACACTGAAGCTTTCTTT.

The V gene is TRBV15, the J gene TRBJ1-6; D possibly corresponds to TRBD1 (6 bases). This CDR3 has 14 residues. CDR1 LNHNV and CDR2 YYDKDF come from the germline V gene (reference sequence). Trimming stripped 1 base from V and 10 bases from J, with 11 bases between. CDR3 protein: CATSRVRGESPLHF. CDR3 nucleotides: TGTGCCACCAGCAGAGTTAGGGGGGAATCACCCCTCCACTTT. The full variable domain, its missing parts supplied by reference TRBV15 and TRBJ1-6, is DAMVIQNPRYQVTQFGKPVTLSCSQTLNHNVMYWYQQKSSQAPKLLFHYYDKDFNNEADTPDNFQSRRPNTSFCFLDIRSPGLGDTAMYLCATSRVRGESPLHFGNGTRLTVT.

The chain combines TRBV5-1 with TRBJ2-2, with a weak D call TRBD1 (7 bases). Per the germline V gene, CDR1 is SGHRS and CDR2 is YFSETQ. The CDR3 spans 15 residues. V dropped 4 bases and J dropped 4 bases, with 14 bases sitting between them. CDR3 region: CASSPGDRSTGELFF. The DNA for the CDR3 is TGCGCCAGCAGCCCGGGGGACAGATCCACCGGGGAGCTGTTTTTT.

The table lists this clone with a count of one. The chain is built from TRBV7-2 and TRBJ1-2, with 7 nucleotides matching TRBD1. CDR3 length: 15 amino acids. J was trimmed by 7 bases and V by 6 bases; bases with no gene match: 14. Germline values: CDR1 SGHTA, CDR2 FQGNSA. The CDR3 coding sequence is TGTGCCAGCAGTCTTATTACCCCGGCAGGGGGTGGCTACACCTTC. It yields the protein CASSLITPAGGGYTF.

The chain joins TRBV29-1 to TRBJ2-3; TRBD2 aligns across 11 bases. J gave up 5 bases and V 7 bases, and 11 bases lay outside the gene matches. Germline CDR1 SQVTM, CDR2 ANQGSEA. The CDR3 has 15 residues. CDR3 sequence (DNA): TGCAGCGCGCGGACCGGGACTAGCGGAGGAGATACGCAGTATTTT. Its protein is CSARTGTSGGDTQYF.

V usage is TRBV29-1 and J usage is TRBJ2-5; tentative D call: TRBD1 (6 bases). This CDR3 has 13 residues. CDR1 SQVTM and CDR2 ANQGSEA come from the germline V gene. Trimming pared 3 bases from V and 2 bases from J, leaving 10 bases between. CDR3: CSVDRGFQETQYF. In nucleotides, the CDR3 is TGCAGCGTTGATAGGGGGTTTCAAGAGACCCAGTACTTC.

This clone has only a few counts. The chain joins TRBV29-1 to TRBJ2-6, with TRBD1 matching 7 bases. The CDR3 contains 15 residues. With 6 bases clipped from V and 0 bases from J, the junction kept 5 bases outside the gene matches. Germline V gene data show CDR1 as SQVTM and CDR2 as ANQGSEA. In nucleotides, the CDR3 is TGCAGCGTGGCCCGGGACAGCTCTGGGGCCAACGTCCTGACTTTC. Its translation: CSVARDSSGANVLTF.

The chain recombines TRBV29-1 with TRBJ2-5; D uncertain. The J call may not be correct, given that the DNA end is closer to TRBJ2-7. Germline CDR1 SQVTM, CDR2 ANQGSEA. The CDR3 contains 13 residues. The CDR3, as DNA: TGCAGCGTTGAAAGGCACCTTCTGGGCGAGCAGTACTTC. Amino acids: CSVERHLLGEQYF.

The chain joins TRBV5-4 to TRBJ2-5; D is possibly TRBD1 (6 bases). V was clipped by 4 bases and J by 0 bases, with 10 bases between them. Germline V gene data show CDR1 as SGHNT and CDR2 as YYREEE (reference sequence). The CDR3 extends over 14 amino acids. The CDR3 here is CASSLQGNQETQYF. DNA for the CDR3: TGTGCCAGCAGCCTACAGGGAAACCAAGAGACCCAGTACTTC. Full variable domain (remainder filled in from reference TRBV5-4 and TRBJ2-5): ETGVTQSPTHLIKTRGQQVTLRCSSQSGHNTVSWYQQALGQGPQFIFQYYREEENGRGNFPPRFSGLQFPNYSSELNVNALELDDSALYLCASSLQGNQETQYFGPGTRLLVL.

The chain links TRBV10-3 to TRBJ2-7, with D unclear. Germline values: CDR1 ENHRY, CDR2 SYGVKD. This CDR3 region has 12 residues. With 4 bases removed from V and 4 bases from J, the gap between germline ends came to 8 bases. Written as DNA, the CDR3 is TGTGCCATCAGTGGCAGGACGTACGAGCAGTACTTC. This gives the protein CAISGRTYEQYF.

V gene TRBV6-6 combines with J gene TRBJ2-4; 9 bases fit TRBD2. Looked up from germline, CDR1 is MNHNY and CDR2 is SVGAGI (reference sequence). This CDR3 is 14 amino acids long. V trimming: 2 bases; J trimming: 9 bases; junction bases outside the gene matches: 5. The CDR3 spells CASSYARGGSIQYF. The DNA of the CDR3 is TGTGCCAGCAGTTACGCGCGGGGGGGGAGCATTCAGTACTTC.

This clone has a handful of counts. The chain recombines TRBV9 with TRBJ1-3; 7 positions agree with TRBD1. Germline trimming cut 2 bases from V and 3 bases from J; bases unmatched to any gene: 5. The CDR3 spans 15 residues. The germline gives CDR1 SGDLS, CDR2 YYNGEE. CDR3 protein: CASSVSGQSGNTIYF. In DNA, the CDR3 is TGTGCCAGCAGCGTCTCGGGACAGAGTGGAAACACCATATATTTT.

The rearrangement links TRBV7-9 to TRBJ2-6, with 7 positions matching TRBD1. The CDR3 runs to 13 residues. CDR1 SEHNR and CDR2 FQNEAQ come from the germline V gene (reference sequence). Germline trimming cut 2 bases from V and 15 bases from J; bases unmatched to any gene: 7. The CDR3 loop reads CASSLQGQAALTF. Here the CDR3 DNA reads TGTGCCAGCAGCTTACAAGGACAGGCTGCCCTGACTTTC.

The J gene is TRBJ2-5, the V gene TRBV6-1; possibly TRBD1 for D (6 bases). The V and J ends lost 6 bases and 6 bases respectively, with 20 bases between them. CDR3 length equals 15 residues. Germline V gene sequence: CDR1 MNHNS, CDR2 SASEGT. For the CDR3, the DNA is TGTGCCAGCAGGGAACAGGGCGCGGCCGGACAGACCCAGTACTTC. It specifies CASREQGAAGQTQYF.